Shown below are 9 T cell receptor beta chains from a single sample sequenced in a study of T cell responses to AZD1222 COVID-19 vaccine. Assay: immunoSEQ multiplex PCR; the TCRdb copy retains only in-frame clones and omits some. Of approximately 100,000 clones in the sample, 91% were seen once. The sequencing here drew on peripheral blood, taken on day 0 of AZD1222 vaccination. These receptor sequences come from an adult in good health.

V gene TRBV19 combines with J gene TRBJ1-3; 11 bases are shared with TRBD1. From germline, CDR1 is LNHDA and CDR2 SQIVND (reference sequence). V trimming: 6 bases; J trimming: 1 base; junction bases outside the gene matches: 5. This CDR3 region has 16 residues. This chain's CDR3 is CASRKGQGASGNTIYF. The CDR3 bases are TGTGCCAGTAGAAAAGGACAGGGGGCATCTGGAAACACCATATATTTT.

This clone was seen only once. J is TRBJ2-7 and V is TRBV30; D remains ambiguous. Trimming left V 1 base short and J 3 bases short, with 4 bases between. Germline V lookup: CDR1 GTSNPN, CDR2 SVGIG (reference sequence). The CDR3 is 11 residues long. CDR3 DNA sequence: TGTGCCTGGAGTGGACACTACGAGCAGTACTTC. This sequence encodes CAWSGHYEQYF.

This clone came up once. The chain has TRBV7-9 and TRBJ2-1; 16 bases are a match to TRBD2. The V gene end was trimmed by 5 bases and the J gene end by 9 bases; junction bases not matched to a gene: 7. This CDR3 comprises 16 residues. Germline V lookup: CDR1 SEHNR, CDR2 FQNEAQ (reference sequence). Here the CDR3 reads CASSPEGTSGRVEQFF. The CDR3 DNA is TGTGCCAGCAGCCCAGAGGGGACTAGCGGGAGGGTTGAGCAGTTCTTC. Combining the CDR3 with reference TRBV7-9 and TRBJ2-1 gives the whole variable domain DTGVSQNPRHKITKRGQNVTFRCDPISEHNRLYWYRQTLGQGPEFLTYFQNEAQLEKSRLLSDRFSAERPKGSFSTLEIQRTEQGDSAMYLCASSPEGTSGRVEQFFGPGTRLTVL.

The chain has TRBV5-1 and TRBJ1-3, with D possibly being TRBD1 (6 bases). In germline, CDR1 is SGHRS, CDR2 YFSETQ. V lost 4 bases and J 2 bases, leaving 10 bases between the germline ends. The CDR3 has 14 residues. The CDR3, as DNA: TGCGCCAGCAGCATTCAGGGGACTGGAAACACCATATATTTT. This sequence encodes CASSIQGTGNTIYF.

For this clone: One end of the junction does not line up with germline, which may come from a read error. V usage is TRBV6-5 and J usage is TRBJ2-1; D remains ambiguous. Germline V gene data show CDR1 as MNHEY and CDR2 as SVGAGI. The CDR3 runs to 14 residues. The CDR3 loop reads CASSYWSSYNEQFF. CDR3 in DNA: TGTGCCAGCAGCTACTGGAGCTCCTACAATGAGCAGTTCTTC.

The genes are TRBV4-1 and TRBJ2-7; D gene ambiguous. The V gene lost 0 bases and the J gene lost 2 bases, with 14 bases spanning the gap. The CDR3 totals 16 residues. CDR1 and CDR2 (germline): MGHRA, YSYEKL. The CDR3 DNA reads TGCGCCAGCAGCCAAGATTCCCCTCCTTTCGCCTACGAGCAGTACTTC. Translated, it gives CASSQDSPPFAYEQYF.

The rearrangement joins TRBV14 to TRBJ1-1, with unresolved D. Germline CDR1 SGHDN, CDR2 FVKESK. V was shortened by 2 bases and J by 1 base, with 5 bases between the two germline ends. This CDR3 spans 13 amino acids. This CDR3 is CASSQYQNTEAFF. The CDR3 region has the DNA TGTGCCAGCAGCCAATACCAGAACACTGAAGCTTTCTTT.

The gene calls are TRBV28 and TRBJ2-1; D call uncertain. Germline V gene data show CDR1 as MDHEN and CDR2 as SYDVKM. CDR3 length equals 16 residues. The V gene lost 0 bases and the J gene lost 0 bases, with 9 bases spanning the gap. The CDR3 nucleotides read TGTGCCAGCAGTTTATGGACGTTGAGCTCCTACAATGAGCAGTTCTTC. Its translation is CASSLWTLSSYNEQFF.

The rearrangement joins TRBV5-1 to TRBJ2-1, with D perhaps TRBD1 (5 bases). The CDR3 totals 14 residues. Germline loops: CDR1 SGHRS, CDR2 YFSETQ. V gave up 1 base and J gave up 6 bases, with 11 bases separating them. The CDR3 region is CASSLKGPGNEQFF. CDR3 coding DNA: TGCGCCAGCAGCTTGAAGGGGCCCGGCAATGAGCAGTTCTTC.